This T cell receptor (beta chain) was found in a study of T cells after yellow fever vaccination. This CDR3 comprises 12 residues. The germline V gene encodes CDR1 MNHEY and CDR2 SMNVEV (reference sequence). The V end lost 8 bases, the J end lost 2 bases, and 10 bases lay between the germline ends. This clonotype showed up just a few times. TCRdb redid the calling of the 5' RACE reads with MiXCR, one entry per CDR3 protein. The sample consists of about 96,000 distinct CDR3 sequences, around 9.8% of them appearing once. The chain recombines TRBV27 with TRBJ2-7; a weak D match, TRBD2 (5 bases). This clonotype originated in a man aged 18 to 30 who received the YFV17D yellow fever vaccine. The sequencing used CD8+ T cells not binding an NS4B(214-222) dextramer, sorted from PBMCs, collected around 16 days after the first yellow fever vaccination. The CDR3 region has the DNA TGTGCCAGCGGGGTGGGAGCCTACGAGCAGTACTTC. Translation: CASGVGAYEQYF.